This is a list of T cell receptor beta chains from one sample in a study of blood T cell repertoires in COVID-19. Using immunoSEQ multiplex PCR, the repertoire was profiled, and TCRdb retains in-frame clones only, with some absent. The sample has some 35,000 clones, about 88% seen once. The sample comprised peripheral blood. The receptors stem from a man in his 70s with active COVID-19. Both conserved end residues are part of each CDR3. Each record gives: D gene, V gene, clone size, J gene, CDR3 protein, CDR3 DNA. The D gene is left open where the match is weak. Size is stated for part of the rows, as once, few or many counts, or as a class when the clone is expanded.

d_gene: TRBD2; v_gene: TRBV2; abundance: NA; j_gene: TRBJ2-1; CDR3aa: CASSELAGGNEQFF; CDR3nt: TGTGCCAGCAGTGAACTAGCGGGGGGCAATGAGCAGTTCTTC
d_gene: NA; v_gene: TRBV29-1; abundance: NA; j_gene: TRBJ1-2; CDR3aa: CSVIYWEGGYGYTF; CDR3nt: TGCAGCGTCATTTATTGGGAAGGGGGCTATGGCTACACCTTC
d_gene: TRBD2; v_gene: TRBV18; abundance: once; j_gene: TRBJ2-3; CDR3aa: CCPASGSADTQYF; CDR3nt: TGTTGCCCCGCTAGCGGGAGTGCAGATACGCAGTATTTT
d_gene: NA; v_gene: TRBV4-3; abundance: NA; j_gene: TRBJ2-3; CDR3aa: CASSQDPRGHTDTQYF; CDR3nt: TGCGCCAGCAGCCAAGATCCAAGGGGCCACACAGATACGCAGTATTTT
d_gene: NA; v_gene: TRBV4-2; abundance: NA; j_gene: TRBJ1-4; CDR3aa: CASSQEGTVGNEKLFF; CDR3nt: TGTGCCAGCAGCCAAGAGGGCACCGTTGGTAATGAAAAACTGTTTTTT
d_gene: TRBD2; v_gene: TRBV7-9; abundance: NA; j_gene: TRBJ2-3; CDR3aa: CASSLGLAGEGDTQYF; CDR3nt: TGTGCCAGCAGCTTGGGACTAGCGGGAGAGGGAGATACGCAGTATTTT
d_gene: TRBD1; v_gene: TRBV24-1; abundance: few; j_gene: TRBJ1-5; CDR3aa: CATSDSRTGGSNQPQHF; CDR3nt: TGTGCCACCAGTGATTCCAGGACAGGGGGGTCCAATCAGCCCCAGCATTTT
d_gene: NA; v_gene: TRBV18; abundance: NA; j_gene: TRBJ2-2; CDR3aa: CASSPVAANTGELFF; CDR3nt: TGTGCCAGCTCACCGGTGGCAGCGAACACCGGGGAGCTGTTTTTT
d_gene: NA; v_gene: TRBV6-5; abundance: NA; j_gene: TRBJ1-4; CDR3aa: CASSMDTGEKLFF; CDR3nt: TGTGCCAGCAGCATGGACACGGGTGAAAAACTGTTTTTT
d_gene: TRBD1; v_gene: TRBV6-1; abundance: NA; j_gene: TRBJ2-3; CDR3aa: CASSGQGPILRTDTQYF; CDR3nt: TGTGCCAGCAGTGGACAGGGACCCATCCTACGCACAGATACGCAGTATTTT
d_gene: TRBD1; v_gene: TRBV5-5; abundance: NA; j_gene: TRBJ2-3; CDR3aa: CASFLSTGGGDTQYF; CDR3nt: TGTGCCAGCTTCCTTTCGACAGGGGGCGGGGATACGCAGTATTTT
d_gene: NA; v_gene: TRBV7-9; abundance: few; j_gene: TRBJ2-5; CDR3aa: CASSPSASYQETQYF; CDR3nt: TGTGCCAGCAGCCCCTCCGCCAGTTACCAAGAGACCCAGTACTTC
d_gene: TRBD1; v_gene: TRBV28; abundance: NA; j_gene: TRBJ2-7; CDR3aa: CASSSAGGYEQYF; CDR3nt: TGTGCCAGCAGTTCGGCAGGGGGCTACGAGCAGTACTTC
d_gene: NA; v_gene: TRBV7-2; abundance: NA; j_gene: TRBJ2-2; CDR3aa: CASSPRQIANTGELFF; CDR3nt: TGTGCCAGCAGCCCACGACAGATAGCGAACACCGGGGAGCTGTTTTTT
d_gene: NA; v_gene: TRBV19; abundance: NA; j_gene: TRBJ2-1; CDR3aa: CASSIMGGSEQFF; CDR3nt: TGTGCCAGTAGTATTATGGGGGGAAGTGAGCAGTTCTTC
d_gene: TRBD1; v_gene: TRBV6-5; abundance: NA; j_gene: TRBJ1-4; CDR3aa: CASGRTGVGEKLFF; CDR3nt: TGTGCCAGCGGTCGGACAGGGGTAGGGGAAAAACTGTTTTTT
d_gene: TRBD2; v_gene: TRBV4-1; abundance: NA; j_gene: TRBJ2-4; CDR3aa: CASSHMGGAKNIQYF; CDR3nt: TGCGCCAGCAGCCATATGGGGGGGGCCAAAAACATTCAGTACTTC
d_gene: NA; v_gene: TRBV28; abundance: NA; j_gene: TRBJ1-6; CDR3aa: CASSRWGESNSPLHF; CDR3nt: TGTGCCAGCAGTCGTTGGGGAGAGAGTAATTCACCCCTCCACTTT
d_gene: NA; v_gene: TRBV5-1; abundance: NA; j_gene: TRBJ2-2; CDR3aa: CATQNAPQNTGELFF; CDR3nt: TGCGCCACTCAGAACGCCCCCCAGAACACCGGGGAGCTGTTTTTT
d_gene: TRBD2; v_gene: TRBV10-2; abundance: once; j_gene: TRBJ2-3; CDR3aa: CASLSGGDTQYF; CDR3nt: TGCGCCAGCCTCAGCGGGGGAGATACGCAGTATTTT
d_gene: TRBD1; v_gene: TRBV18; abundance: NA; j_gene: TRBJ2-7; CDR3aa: CASSPIQGETPEQYF; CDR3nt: TGTGCCAGCTCACCGATACAGGGGGAGACTCCCGAGCAGTACTTC
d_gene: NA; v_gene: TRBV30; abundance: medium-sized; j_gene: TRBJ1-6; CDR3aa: CAWSEEGMPPLHF; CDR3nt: TGTGCCTGGAGTGAGGAGGGTATGCCACCCCTCCACTTT
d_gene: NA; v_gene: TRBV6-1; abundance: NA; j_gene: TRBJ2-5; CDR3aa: CASSGSRTYGWETQYF; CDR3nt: TGTGCCAGCAGTGGGAGTCGCACGTATGGTTGGGAGACCCAGTACTTC
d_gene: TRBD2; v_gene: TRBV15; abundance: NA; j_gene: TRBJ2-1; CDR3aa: CATSGGLAGGLGEQFF; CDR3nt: TGTGCCACCAGCGGGGGACTAGCGGGAGGCTTGGGGGAGCAGTTCTTC
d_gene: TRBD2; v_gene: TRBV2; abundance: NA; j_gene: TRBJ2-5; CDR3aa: CASIPGLATNWETQYF; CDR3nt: TGTGCCAGCATCCCGGGACTAGCGACCAACTGGGAGACCCAGTACTTC
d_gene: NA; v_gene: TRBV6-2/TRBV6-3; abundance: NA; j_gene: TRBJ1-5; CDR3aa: CASSYGSRGEEQPQHF; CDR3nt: TGTGCCAGCAGTTACGGGTCGAGAGGGGAGGAACAGCCCCAGCATTTT
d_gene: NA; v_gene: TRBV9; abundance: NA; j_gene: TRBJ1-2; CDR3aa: CASSVGPGGYTF; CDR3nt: TGTGCCAGCAGCGTAGGCCCAGGGGGCTACACCTTC
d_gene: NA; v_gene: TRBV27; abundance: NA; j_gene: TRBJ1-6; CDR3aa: CASSARMTSLADSPLHF; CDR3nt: TGTGCCAGCAGCGCGCGCATGACCAGTCTTGCGGATTCACCCCTCCACTTT
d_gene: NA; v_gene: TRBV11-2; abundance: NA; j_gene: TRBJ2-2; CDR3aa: CASSRGLGLATGELFF; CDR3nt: TGTGCCAGCAGCCGGGGGTTGGGGCTAGCGACCGGGGAGCTGTTTTTT
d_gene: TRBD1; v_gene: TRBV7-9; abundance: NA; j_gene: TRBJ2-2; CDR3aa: CASSLGQVRVGELFF; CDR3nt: TGTGCCAGCAGCCTCGGACAGGTCCGTGTCGGGGAGCTGTTTTTT
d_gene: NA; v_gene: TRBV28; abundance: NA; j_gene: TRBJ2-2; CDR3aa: CASSLWRSSRTGELFF; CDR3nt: TGTGCCAGCAGTTTATGGAGGAGTAGTCGGACCGGGGAGCTGTTTTTT
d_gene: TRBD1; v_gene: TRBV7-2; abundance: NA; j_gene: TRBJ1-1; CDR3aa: CASSLGDRAWVNTEAFF; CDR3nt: TGTGCCAGCAGCTTAGGAGACAGGGCTTGGGTGAACACTGAAGCTTTCTTT
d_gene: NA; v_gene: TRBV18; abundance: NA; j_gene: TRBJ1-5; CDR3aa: CASSPPGAGVFQPQHF; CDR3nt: TGTGCCAGCTCACCACCCGGAGCAGGGGTCTTTCAGCCCCAGCATTTT
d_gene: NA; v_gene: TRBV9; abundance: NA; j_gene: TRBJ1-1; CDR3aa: CASSTRTENTEAFF; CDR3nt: TGTGCCAGCAGCACACGGACAGAGAACACTGAAGCTTTCTTT
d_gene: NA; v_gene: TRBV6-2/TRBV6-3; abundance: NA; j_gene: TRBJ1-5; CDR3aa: CASSYSQQGAQPQHF; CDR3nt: TGTGCCAGCAGTTACTCTCAACAGGGAGCTCAGCCCCAGCATTTT
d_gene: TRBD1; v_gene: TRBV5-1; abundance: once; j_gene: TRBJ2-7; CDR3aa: CASSTSGTAYEQYF; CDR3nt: TGCGCCAGCAGCACCTCCGGGACAGCCTACGAGCAGTACTTC
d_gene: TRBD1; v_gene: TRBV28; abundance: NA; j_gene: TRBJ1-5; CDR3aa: CASRGQPLRPQHF; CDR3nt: TGTGCCAGCAGGGGACAGCCCTTAAGGCCCCAGCATTTT